This note documents a single TCR beta chain sequence. The antigen remains undetermined. The V end was cut by 5 bases, the J end by 6 bases, with 12 bases between. The CDR3 is 13 amino acids. The V gene's germline CDR1 is WNHNN and CDR2 SYGVQD (reference sequence). The protocol was immunoSEQ multiplex PCR, while the TCRdb copy is restricted to in-frame clones and leaves out a portion. The sample contains approximately 530,000 clones, 90% to 97% of which appear only once. The sample originates from a study of shared clonotypes between healthy human individuals. Overall study findings and caveats: The genetic and exposure-history diversity represented was limited by few donors. Researchers found naive subsets generally carried larger estimated richness than memory subsets. Clonotypes shared by all four sorted-subset donors had higher generation probabilities than non-shared clonotypes.

The sequencing input was naive CD4+ T cells sorted from blood. Subset meaning: CD45RA+ positively selected. The sequence was collected from a woman in her thirties in good health. The rearrangement links TRBV10-1 to TRBJ2-3; no definite D call. The CDR3 bases are TGCGCCAGCAGTAGGCTACCCGAGGATACGCAGTATTTT. Protein: CASSRLPEDTQYF.